Below, 20 T cell receptor beta chains from the same sample are listed, as sequenced in a study of cytomegalovirus exposure and HLA in healthy donors. In the PCR, 60 Vbeta and 13 Jbeta primers were used. Assay: immunoSEQ multiplex PCR; the TCRdb copy retains only in-frame clones and omits some. In the table there are 200,000 to 300,000 clones, just under 80% of which are singletons. Sequenced input: PBMCs. The receptors were gathered from a boy aged 10-17 years in good health and CMV-seronegative.

The chain recombines TRBV10-3 with TRBJ2-1; 8 bases agree with TRBD2. This CDR3 is built from 15 residues. After removal of 7 bases from V and 6 bases from J, the junction contained 11 bases not matched to a gene. Germline CDR1 and CDR2: ENHRY and SYGVKD. As DNA, the CDR3 is TGTGCCATCACCCGGGGGGGGGAGGGCCTCAATGAGCAGTTCTTC. Protein: CAITRGGEGLNEQFF.

Here the CDR3 reads CASSLIGGGQETQYF. CDR3 DNA: TGTGCCAGCAGCTTAATCGGGGGGGGGCAAGAGACCCAGTACTTC. The V call is TRBV7-3, the J call TRBJ2-5, with 8 bases aligning to TRBD2. The CDR3 runs 15 residues. Trimming took 1 base from V and 2 from J; bases not matched to a gene: 3. Germline CDR1 reads SGHTA; CDR2 reads FQGTGA. The variable domain in full, with the rest retrieved from reference TRBV7-3 and TRBJ2-5, is GAGVSQTPSNKVTEKGKYVELRCDPISGHTALYWYRQSLGQGPEFLIYFQGTGAADDSGLPNDRFFAVRPEGSVSTLKIQRTERGDSAVYLCASSLIGGGQETQYFGPGTRLLVL.

The rearrangement links TRBV2 to TRBJ1-3, with TRBD1 matching over 7 bases. The germline CDR1 and CDR2 sequences are SNHLY and FYNNEI. CDR3 length: 16 amino acids. V gave up 4 bases and J gave up 2 bases; unmatched junction bases: 8. Here the CDR3 reads CASSAIQGFTGNTIYF. CDR3 in DNA: TGTGCCAGCAGTGCAATACAGGGGTTTACTGGAAACACCATATATTTT.

The CDR3, as DNA: TGCAGCGTCGTCTGGGGAGATTGGGAGACCCAGTACTTC. It specifies CSVVWGDWETQYF. The V gene is TRBV29-1, the J gene TRBJ2-5; the D gene is possibly TRBD2 (5 bases). Trimming left V 6 bases short and J 5 bases short, with 16 bases between. CDR3 size: 13 residues. Germline V CDR1 and CDR2: SQVTM, ANQGSEA.

The chain is built from TRBV6-1 and TRBJ1-5; D is ambiguous. The germline V gene has CDR1 MNHNS and CDR2 SASEGT. V lost 4 bases and J 4 bases, leaving 11 bases between the germline ends. The CDR3 has 14 amino acids. CDR3 sequence (DNA): TGTGCCAGCAGTGTTGGAGACCGAAATCAGCCCCAGCATTTT. Its translation is CASSVGDRNQPQHF.

This clone was found a few times. This rearrangement joins TRBV5-1 to TRBJ2-7, with D possibly matching TRBD2 (5 bases). Trimming shortened V by 1 base and J by 2 bases, and 13 bases separated the two germline ends. The CDR3 length is 15 residues. Germline values: CDR1 SGHRS, CDR2 YFSETQ. The CDR3 protein is CASSLSEGSPYEQYF. The CDR3, as DNA: TGCGCCAGCAGCTTGTCAGAAGGGAGCCCCTACGAGCAGTACTTC.

This CDR3 is CASSLGAREFF. For the CDR3, the DNA is TGTGCCAGCAGCCTAGGGGCCAGGGAGTTCTTC. The J gene is TRBJ2-1, the V gene TRBV27; D perhaps matches TRBD1 (5 bases). CDR1 is MNHEY and CDR2 is SMNVEV in the germline V gene (reference sequence). This CDR3 spans 11 amino acids. V gave up 6 bases and J gave up 14 bases, with 14 bases separating them.

The chain joins TRBV19 to TRBJ2-1, with 9 bases identical to TRBD2. Trimming took 5 bases from V and 6 from J; bases not matched to a gene: 14. Germline V gene data show CDR1 as LNHDA and CDR2 as SQIVND (reference sequence). CDR3 length equals 17 residues. This CDR3 reads CASSWWIAGVGGNEQFF. The CDR3 DNA reads as TGTGCCAGTAGTTGGTGGATAGCGGGAGTTGGAGGCAATGAGCAGTTCTTC.

The rearrangement uses TRBV5-1 and TRBJ2-3; D is perhaps TRBD2 (6 bases). The length of the CDR3 is 15 residues. The V and J ends lost 5 bases and 2 bases respectively, with 15 bases between them. Germline V gene data show CDR1 as SGHRS and CDR2 as YFSETQ. The CDR3 region is CASRMTGDSTDTQYF. The CDR3 nucleotides are TGCGCCAGCAGAATGACCGGGGACTCCACAGATACGCAGTATTTT.

The genes are TRBV30 and TRBJ2-1, with 10 nucleotides matching TRBD2. The CDR3 is made up of 16 amino acids. V gave up 0 bases and J gave up 6 bases; unmatched junction bases: 8. The germline V gene encodes CDR1 GTSNPN and CDR2 SVGIG (reference sequence). CDR3: CAWSVRLAGVSNEQFF. DNA of the CDR3: TGTGCCTGGAGTGTCCGCCTAGCGGGAGTCTCCAATGAGCAGTTCTTC.

The chain joins TRBV6-1 to TRBJ2-5; 8 bases are a match to TRBD1. Losses at the gene ends were 5 bases for V and 5 bases for J; bases not matched to a gene: 7. The CDR3 totals 14 residues. Germline CDR1 MNHNS, CDR2 SASEGT. The chain's CDR3 is CASSRQGARETQYF. CDR3 bases: TGTGCCAGCAGTCGCCAGGGGGCTAGGGAGACCCAGTACTTC.

This CDR3 is CASSLTSGPANTGELFF. For the CDR3, the DNA is TGTGCCAGCAGCTTGACTAGCGGTCCCGCGAACACCGGGGAGCTGTTTTTT. V gene TRBV5-4 combines with J gene TRBJ2-2; TRBD2 agrees at 8 bases. CDR1 is SGHNT, CDR2 YYREEE, per germline (reference sequence). The CDR3 totals 17 residues. V was clipped by 1 base and J by 0 bases; unmatched bases: 5.

The chain couples TRBV30 to TRBJ1-2; 8 bases match TRBD1. The CDR3 is made up of 13 amino acids. J was trimmed by 0 bases and V by 8 bases; bases with no gene match: 5. From germline, CDR1 is GTSNPN and CDR2 SVGIG (reference sequence). CDR3 sequence reads: CAQKTGANYGYTF. The CDR3 DNA follows: TGTGCCCAAAAGACAGGGGCTAACTATGGCTACACCTTC.

V usage is TRBV6-5 and J usage is TRBJ1-6, with TRBD1 matching over 11 bases. Germline V gives CDR1 MNHEY, CDR2 SVGAGI. CDR3 length: 15 amino acids. The V gene end was trimmed by 5 bases and the J gene end by 13 bases; junction bases not matched to a gene: 10. The CDR3 DNA reads as TGTGCCAGCAGTACTGGGGGACAGGGGGGTATGCCCCTCCACTTT. The encoded protein is CASSTGGQGGMPLHF.

This chain links TRBV5-1 with TRBJ2-7; D possibly corresponds to TRBD1 (6 bases). Trimming left V 3 bases short and J 5 bases short, with 15 bases between. Germline assignment: CDR1 SGHRS and CDR2 YFSETQ. This CDR3 spans 14 amino acids. CDR3 protein: CASSWREQGHEQYF. The CDR3 coding sequence is TGCGCCAGCAGCTGGAGAGAACAGGGCCACGAGCAGTACTTC.

This clone was found once. This chain connects TRBV2 to TRBJ2-1; 12 bases are shared with TRBD2. The junction had 6 bases not matched to a gene; V was cut back by 6 bases and J by 0 bases. Looked up from germline, CDR1 is SNHLY and CDR2 is FYNNEI. The CDR3 is 17 amino acids. CDR3: CASRRTSGDLSYNEQFF. The CDR3 coding sequence is TGTGCCAGCAGGAGGACTAGCGGGGACCTCTCCTACAATGAGCAGTTCTTC.

This clone was counted a few times. The V gene is TRBV7-8, the J gene TRBJ2-5; D is uncertain. Germline V lookup: CDR1 SGHVS, CDR2 FQNEAQ. V lost 5 bases and J lost 7, with 11 bases in between. CDR3 length: 12 residues. CDR3 in DNA: TGTGCCAGCAGCGAACACATAGCGACCCAGTACTTC. It codes for CASSEHIATQYF.

This chain connects TRBV7-3 to TRBJ1-1; maybe TRBD1 (5 bases). Germline V gene sequence: CDR1 SGHTA, CDR2 FQGTGA. CDR3 length: 15 amino acids. V lost 5 bases and J 1 base, leaving 14 bases between the germline ends. DNA of the CDR3: TGTGCCAGCAGCCCCTGGGGGGGGAGGAACACTGAAGCTTTCTTT. Encoded protein: CASSPWGGRNTEAFF. Combining the CDR3 with reference TRBV7-3 and TRBJ1-1 gives the whole variable domain GAGVSQTPSNKVTEKGKYVELRCDPISGHTALYWYRQSLGQGPEFLIYFQGTGAADDSGLPNDRFFAVRPEGSVSTLKIQRTERGDSAVYLCASSPWGGRNTEAFFGQGTRLTVV.

This clone appeared once. This chain joins TRBV11-2 and TRBJ1-2, with D possibly being TRBD1 (5 bases). From germline, CDR1 is SGHAT and CDR2 FQNNGV. The CDR3 has 13 residues. V lost 6 bases, J lost 4 bases, and 12 bases lay in between. The CDR3 is CASSRDSGYGYTF. For the CDR3, the DNA is TGTGCCAGCAGTCGGGACTCGGGCTATGGCTACACCTTC.

V gene TRBV30 combines with J gene TRBJ1-2; 9 nucleotides match TRBD1. Germline V gene lookup returns CDR1 GTSNPN and CDR2 SVGIG (reference sequence). The CDR3 runs 13 residues. The ends lost 1 base at V and 8 bases at J; junction bases unmatched: 5. The CDR3 sequence: CAWSATGGRGYTF. The CDR3, as DNA: TGTGCCTGGAGTGCCACAGGGGGCCGAGGCTACACCTTC.